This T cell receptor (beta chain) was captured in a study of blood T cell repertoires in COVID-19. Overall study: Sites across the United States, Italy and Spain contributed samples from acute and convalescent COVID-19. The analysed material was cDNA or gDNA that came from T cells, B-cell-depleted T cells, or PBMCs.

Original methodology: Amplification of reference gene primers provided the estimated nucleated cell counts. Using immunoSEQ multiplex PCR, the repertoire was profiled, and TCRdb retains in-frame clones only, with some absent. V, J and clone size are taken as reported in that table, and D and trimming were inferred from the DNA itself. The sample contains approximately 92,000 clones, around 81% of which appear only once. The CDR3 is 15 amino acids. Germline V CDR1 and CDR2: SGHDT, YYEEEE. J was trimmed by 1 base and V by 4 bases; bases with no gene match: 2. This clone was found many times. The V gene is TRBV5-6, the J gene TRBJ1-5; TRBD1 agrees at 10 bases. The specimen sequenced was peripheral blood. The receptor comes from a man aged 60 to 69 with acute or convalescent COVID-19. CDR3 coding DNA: TGTGCCAGCAGCGGACAGGGGGTGAGCAATCAGCCCCAGCATTTT. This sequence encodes CASSGQGVSNQPQHF.